This is a list of T cell receptor beta chains from one sample in a study of human T cells and chemical hapten exposure. TCRdb reanalysed the RACE reads using MiXCR and keeps one entry per CDR3 protein. The data contain over 60,000 distinct CDR3 sequences, about a tenth of them seen just once; the ten biggest clones take up about 6.9%. The sequences come from whole blood, collected in connection with sensitization to the hapten diphenylcyclopropenone (DPC). These receptor sequences come from a woman aged 45 to 65 with alopecia areata. Some clones in this sample may be carry-over from other donors' samples. The CDR3 runs from the conserved cysteine through the conserved F or W. D genes are given only for firm matches. The size of a clone is reported for some rows only, either as once, few or many, or as a class for expanded clones.

size: medium-sized
V: TRBV10-1
J: TRBJ2-2
D: TRBD2
CDR3: CASSTGTSDTGELFF
DNA: TGCGCCAGCAGTACCGGGACTAGCGACACCGGGGAGCTGTTTTTT

size: many
V: TRBV12-3/TRBV12-4
J: TRBJ2-1
D: .
CDR3: CASSLARVEQFF
DNA: TGTGCCAGCAGTTTAGCGAGGGTTGAGCAGTTCTTC

size: few
V: TRBV5-1
J: TRBJ2-5
D: .
CDR3: CASSLNFGSEETQYF
DNA: TGCGCCAGCAGCTTGAATTTCGGGTCGGAAGAGACCCAGTACTTC

size: .
V: TRBV19
J: TRBJ2-6
D: .
CDR3: CASSSTSGANVLTF
DNA: TGTGCCAGTAGTAGCACCTCTGGGGCCAACGTCCTGACTTTC

size: many
V: TRBV5-1
J: TRBJ2-3
D: .
CDR3: CASSLEGQSLTDTQYF
DNA: TGCGCCAGCAGCTTAGAAGGACAGAGTCTCACAGATACGCAGTATTTT

size: .
V: TRBV28
J: TRBJ2-7
D: .
CDR3: CASTTPGRRYEQYF
DNA: TGTGCCAGCACGACCCCTGGGAGAAGGTACGAGCAGTACTTC

size: many
V: TRBV18
J: TRBJ2-4
D: TRBD1
CDR3: CASSPPPSQGAHKNIQYF
DNA: TGTGCCAGCTCACCCCCTCCTTCGCAGGGGGCCCACAAAAACATTCAGTACTTC

size: many
V: TRBV5-1
J: TRBJ2-5
D: .
CDR3: CASSLTGANQETQYF
DNA: TGCGCCAGCAGCTTGACAGGAGCCAACCAAGAGACCCAGTACTTC

size: many
V: TRBV19
J: TRBJ1-1
D: .
CDR3: CASSSRQPNTEAFF
DNA: TGTGCCAGTAGTTCTAGACAGCCGAACACTGAAGCTTTCTTT

size: many
V: TRBV12-3/TRBV12-4
J: TRBJ2-1
D: TRBD2
CDR3: CASSNVGTSGRERNEQFF
DNA: TGTGCCAGCAGTAATGTCGGGACTAGCGGGAGGGAAAGGAATGAGCAGTTCTTC

size: .
V: TRBV7-6
J: TRBJ2-3
D: .
CDR3: CANSLAWGDTQYF
DNA: TGTGCCAACAGCTTAGCATGGGGAGATACGCAGTATTTT

size: many
V: TRBV19
J: TRBJ2-3
D: .
CDR3: CASSRGGGSGDTQYF
DNA: TGTGCCAGTAGTCGGGGTGGAGGGAGTGGAGATACGCAGTATTTT

size: many
V: TRBV29-1
J: TRBJ1-2
D: .
CDR3: CSVEGYTF
DNA: TGCAGCGTTGAGGGCTACACCTTC

size: many
V: TRBV19
J: TRBJ1-1
D: .
CDR3: CASSTTANTEAFF
DNA: TGTGCCAGTAGTACCACAGCGAACACTGAAGCTTTCTTT

size: many
V: TRBV7-8
J: TRBJ1-1
D: .
CDR3: CASSRNTEAFF
DNA: TGTGCCAGCAGCAGAAACACTGAAGCTTTCTTT

size: few
V: TRBV6-8
J: TRBJ2-1
D: TRBD2
CDR3: CASSRRTSGTYNEQFF
DNA: TGTGCCAGCAGCCGACGGACTAGCGGGACCTACAATGAGCAGTTCTTC

size: many
V: TRBV19
J: TRBJ2-5
D: .
CDR3: CASSRRQRQETQYF
DNA: TGTGCCAGTAGTCGCCGACAGCGTCAAGAGACCCAGTACTTC

size: few
V: TRBV15
J: TRBJ2-1
D: .
CDR3: CATSRDRGPYEQFF
DNA: TGTGCCACCAGCAGAGATAGAGGGCCCTATGAGCAGTTCTTC

size: many
V: TRBV7-2
J: TRBJ2-1
D: TRBD2
CDR3: CASSPYLAGEGYEQFF
DNA: TGTGCCAGCAGCCCATATCTAGCGGGAGAGGGCTATGAGCAGTTCTTC

size: few
V: TRBV2
J: TRBJ2-7
D: .
CDR3: CASTIRSGQFSYEQYF
DNA: TGTGCCAGCACCATTCGCTCAGGACAGTTCTCCTACGAGCAGTACTTC

size: many
V: TRBV20-1
J: TRBJ1-1
D: .
CDR3: CSAGAPLRAFF
DNA: TGCAGTGCTGGGGCCCCGTTGAGGGCTTTCTTT

size: many
V: TRBV7-3
J: TRBJ1-5
D: .
CDR3: CASSRQDVSNQPQHF
DNA: TGTGCCAGCAGCAGACAGGACGTTAGCAATCAGCCCCAGCATTTT

size: .
V: TRBV6-1
J: TRBJ2-2
D: .
CDR3: CASGQFNTGELFF
DNA: TGTGCCAGCGGACAATTCAACACCGGGGAGCTGTTTTTT

size: many
V: TRBV2
J: TRBJ1-6
D: TRBD1
CDR3: CASSRDRGSSPLHF
DNA: TGTGCCAGCAGTCGGGACAGGGGCAGTTCACCCCTCCACTTT

size: many
V: TRBV15
J: TRBJ1-2
D: .
CDR3: CATSPPRTDAYGYTF
DNA: TGTGCCACCAGCCCTCCTCGGACGGATGCCTATGGCTACACCTTC

size: many
V: TRBV15
J: TRBJ2-3
D: .
CDR3: CATSRAGWESGLTDTQYF
DNA: TGTGCCACCAGCAGAGCCGGATGGGAGAGTGGTTTGACAGATACGCAGTATTTT

size: .
V: TRBV15
J: TRBJ2-3
D: TRBD2
CDR3: CATSSGRIDTQYF
DNA: TGTGCCACCAGCAGCGGGAGGATAGATACGCAGTATTTT

size: many
V: TRBV6-5
J: TRBJ1-6
D: .
CDR3: CASSYAGSYNSPLHF
DNA: TGTGCCAGCAGTTACGCGGGCTCCTATAATTCACCCCTCCACTTT

size: few
V: TRBV7-2
J: TRBJ2-3
D: TRBD1
CDR3: CASSSTGVTDTQYF
DNA: TGTGCCAGCAGCTCTACAGGGGTGACAGATACGCAGTATTTT

size: few
V: TRBV6-6
J: TRBJ1-3
D: TRBD1
CDR3: CASSYTGGAGNTIYF
DNA: TGTGCCAGCAGTTATACAGGGGGCGCCGGAAACACCATATATTTT

size: many
V: TRBV7-9
J: TRBJ2-2
D: .
CDR3: CANRLQGTGELFF
DNA: TGTGCCAACAGATTACAGGGCACCGGGGAGCTGTTTTTT

size: many
V: TRBV19
J: TRBJ2-1
D: .
CDR3: CASRLDRSSYNEQFF
DNA: TGTGCCAGTAGATTGGACAGAAGCTCCTACAATGAGCAGTTCTTC

size: .
V: TRBV18
J: TRBJ2-2
D: .
CDR3: CASSPQSSATGELFF
DNA: TGTGCCAGCTCACCACAGTCTAGCGCCACCGGGGAGCTGTTTTTT

size: .
V: TRBV2
J: TRBJ2-1
D: .
CDR3: CASRPWGRNDEQFF
DNA: TGTGCCAGCAGACCATGGGGTAGAAACGATGAGCAGTTCTTC

size: many
V: TRBV27
J: TRBJ2-1
D: TRBD2
CDR3: CARWAGRPNEQFF
DNA: TGTGCCAGGTGGGCCGGGAGGCCCAATGAGCAGTTCTTC

size: .
V: TRBV4-2
J: TRBJ2-7
D: .
CDR3: CASSQVSYEQYF
DNA: TGTGCCAGCAGCCAGGTCTCCTACGAGCAGTACTTC

size: many
V: TRBV7-9
J: TRBJ2-2
D: TRBD1
CDR3: CASSLRTGTGELFF
DNA: TGTGCCAGCAGCTTACGGACAGGGACCGGGGAGCTGTTTTTT

size: many
V: TRBV20-1
J: TRBJ2-7
D: .
CDR3: CSATPTLGSSYEQYF
DNA: TGCAGTGCTACTCCGACCCTCGGGAGCTCCTACGAGCAGTACTTC

size: .
V: TRBV29-1
J: TRBJ1-2
D: .
CDR3: CSVEDRSYGYTF
DNA: TGCAGCGTTGAAGATAGAAGCTATGGCTACACCTTC

size: few
V: TRBV2
J: TRBJ2-7
D: TRBD2
CDR3: CASRLGLAGGGYEQYF
DNA: TGTGCCAGCAGGCTCGGACTAGCGGGAGGCGGATACGAGCAGTACTTC

size: many
V: TRBV11-2
J: TRBJ2-1
D: .
CDR3: CASSLGPKYNEQFF
DNA: TGTGCCAGCAGCTTAGGGCCAAAATACAATGAGCAGTTCTTC

size: many
V: TRBV14
J: TRBJ2-1
D: TRBD2
CDR3: CASSQLSAGGSNEQFF
DNA: TGTGCCAGCAGCCAACTCTCAGCGGGAGGGTCCAATGAGCAGTTCTTC

size: many
V: TRBV18
J: TRBJ1-1
D: .
CDR3: CASSPIWGLEAFF
DNA: TGTGCCAGCTCACCAATATGGGGCCTTGAAGCTTTCTTT

size: many
V: TRBV3-1
J: TRBJ2-4
D: .
CDR3: CASSLFVLGAHLPKNIQYF
DNA: TGTGCCAGCAGCCTTTTCGTTCTGGGGGCCCACCTACCCAAAAACATTCAGTACTTC

size: many
V: TRBV2
J: TRBJ2-1
D: .
CDR3: CASSEQSILGNEQFF
DNA: TGTGCCAGCAGTGAACAATCCATCCTTGGGAATGAGCAGTTCTTC

size: .
V: TRBV10-2
J: TRBJ1-1
D: .
CDR3: CASSESLNTEAFF
DNA: TGCGCCAGCAGTGAATCCCTTAATACTGAAGCTTTCTTT

size: .
V: TRBV7-2
J: TRBJ2-4
D: TRBD2
CDR3: CASSSPPAGEDIQYF
DNA: TGTGCCAGCAGCTCCCCCCCGGCGGGGGAGGACATTCAGTACTTC

size: .
V: TRBV20-1
J: TRBJ2-5
D: TRBD2
CDR3: CSATLLLSGMTETQYF
DNA: TGCAGTGCTACTTTATTACTCAGCGGGATGACTGAGACCCAGTACTTC

size: few
V: TRBV27
J: TRBJ2-3
D: TRBD1
CDR3: CASTLLPGTGKDTQYF
DNA: TGTGCCAGCACCCTCCTCCCCGGGACAGGGAAAGATACGCAGTATTTT

size: many
V: TRBV4-2
J: TRBJ2-3
D: .
CDR3: CASSQDGASDTDTQYF
DNA: TGTGCCAGCAGCCAAGATGGGGCTAGCGACACAGATACGCAGTATTTT